The next 27 T cell receptor beta chains were all read from a single sample in a study of T cells in Graves' hyperthyroidism and ophthalmopathy. RNA transcripts served as the template for amplifying TCR beta CDR3 regions. First-round RT-PCR targeting the TCR CDR3 was performed with the HTBI primer set. TCRdb ran MiXCR on the multiplex PCR reads and lists one entry per CDR3 protein. The sample has almost 500,000 distinct CDR3 sequences; about 20% are singletons. The sequenced material came from blood. These receptors all come from a woman between 65 and 79 years old with Graves' ophthalmopathy.

This chain joins TRBV19 and TRBJ1-1; D is undetermined. The germline gives CDR1 LNHDA, CDR2 SQIVND (reference sequence). V was shortened by 2 bases and J by 0 bases, with 13 bases between the two germline ends. CDR3 size: 16 residues. The CDR3 nucleotides are TGTGCCAGTAGTATAAGGGCAGAATTCATGAACACTGAAGCTTTCTTT. It translates to CASSIRAEFMNTEAFF.

The chain links TRBV7-3 to TRBJ1-1, with TRBD1 matching over 7 bases. The CDR3 contains 16 residues. The junction had 11 bases not matched to a gene; V was cut back by 5 bases and J by 2 bases. The V gene's germline CDR1 is SGHTA and CDR2 FQGTGA. CDR3 sequence (DNA): TGTGCCAGCAGCCAGGGCTCCGGACAGGTTAACACTGAAGCTTTCTTT. Protein sequence: CASSQGSGQVNTEAFF.

This sequence joins TRBV6-2 or TRBV6-3 and TRBJ2-2, with D hard to call. This CDR3 contains 13 residues. V lost 0 bases to trimming and J lost 7 bases, with 6 bases between them. The germline V gene encodes CDR1 MNHEY and CDR2 SVGEGT. For the CDR3, the DNA is TGTGCCAGCAGTTACTCGACAAACGGGGAGCTGTTTTTT. Translation: CASSYSTNGELFF.

V is TRBV3-1 and J is TRBJ2-7, with 16 bases fitting TRBD2. Germline CDR1 and CDR2: LGHDT and YNNKEL (reference sequence). The V segment lost 2 bases and the J segment 3 bases; nucleotides outside the gene matches: 7. The CDR3 has 18 residues. The CDR3 here is CASSQRGLAGGPLYEQYF. The CDR3 DNA reads as TGTGCCAGCAGCCAAAGGGGACTAGCGGGAGGGCCGCTCTACGAGCAGTACTTC.

This clonotype was detected only a few times. The rearrangement joins TRBV7-9 to TRBJ2-7, with D hard to call. The CDR3 is 14 residues long. With 5 bases removed from V and 1 base from J, the gap between germline ends came to 12 bases. Germline CDR1 reads SEHNR; CDR2 reads FQNEAQ (reference sequence). The CDR3 DNA is TGTGCCAGCAGCCCGGACGGACCGTCCTACGAGCAGTACTTC. This encodes CASSPDGPSYEQYF.

This clonotype occurred a few times. The genes are TRBV6-5 and TRBJ2-5, with a weak D call TRBD2 (5 bases). Trimming pared 0 bases from V and 6 bases from J, leaving 14 bases between. There are 15 residues in the CDR3. Germline lookup yields CDR1 MNHEY and CDR2 SVGAGI. Here the CDR3 DNA reads TGTGCCAGCAGTTACTCGCGGACTCGTCAAAAGACCCAGTACTTC. Encoded protein: CASSYSRTRQKTQYF.

This clonotype was observed a handful of times. The chain uses TRBV12-3 or TRBV12-4 and TRBJ2-1; D remains ambiguous. Between the trimmed V and J ends, which lost 2 bases and 5 bases, there was a span of 7 bases. The CDR3 is 13 residues long. The CDR3 DNA sequence: TGTGCCAGCAGTTTAACTACCAACAATGAGCAGTTCTTC. Protein sequence: CASSLTTNNEQFF.

This clonotype has at least ten counts. The V call is TRBV2, the J call TRBJ1-1; TRBD1 is a possible D gene (6 bases). This CDR3 comprises 16 residues. Germline V lookup: CDR1 SNHLY, CDR2 FYNNEI. The ends were cut back, 3 bases at V and 1 base at J, with 15 bases in the middle. The CDR3 reads CASSDRGTNSNTEAFF. The CDR3 region has the DNA TGTGCCAGCAGTGACCGTGGGACAAACTCGAACACTGAAGCTTTCTTT.

The chain recombines TRBV6-9 with TRBJ1-4; no reliable D call. Per the germline V gene, CDR1 is MNHGY and CDR2 is SVAAGI. The CDR3 covers 16 residues. V lost 4 bases, J lost 0 bases, and 12 bases lay in between. The CDR3, as DNA: TGTGCCAGCAGTTCTCCGGGGTTTGCAACTAATGAAAAACTGTTTTTT. Amino acid sequence: CASSSPGFATNEKLFF.

This clonotype was picked up a small number of times. V and J are TRBV9 and TRBJ2-5; D call uncertain. Germline assignment: CDR1 SGDLS and CDR2 YYNGEE. V lost 4 bases, J lost 4 bases, and 17 bases lay in between. The CDR3 has 15 residues. The DNA for the CDR3 is TGTGCCAGCAGCTTAACCCCCCAGAAAGGAGAGACCCAGTACTTC. This codes for CASSLTPQKGETQYF.

This clonotype was counted between two and nine times. The V and J genes are TRBV3-1 and TRBJ2-3; D unresolved. CDR1 and CDR2 (germline): LGHDT, YNNKEL (reference sequence). V was shortened by 3 bases and J by 6 bases, with 7 bases between the two germline ends. The CDR3 runs 12 residues. The CDR3 bases are TGTGCCAGCAGCCAGCAACTGGATACGCAGTATTTT. This gives the protein CASSQQLDTQYF.

The rearrangement joins TRBV5-5 to TRBJ1-5; no definite D call. V was clipped by 2 bases and J by 5 bases, with 8 bases between them. CDR1 is SGHKS and CDR2 is YYEKEE in the germline V gene (reference sequence). The CDR3 consists of 13 residues. This chain's CDR3 is CASSFGVDQPQHF. CDR3 DNA: TGTGCCAGCAGCTTTGGCGTAGATCAGCCCCAGCATTTT.

This clonotype was detected a few times. This sequence joins TRBV7-2 and TRBJ1-5, with D maybe TRBD1 (5 bases). Germline CDR1 reads SGHTA; CDR2 reads FQGNSA. The CDR3 totals 17 residues. V gave up 1 base and J gave up 4 bases, with 17 bases separating them. In DNA form, the CDR3 reads TGTGCCAGCAGCTTAGGAAGGGGACGAAACCCTAATCAGCCCCAGCATTTT. Translated, it gives CASSLGRGRNPNQPQHF.

The rearrangement links TRBV18 to TRBJ2-1; a weak D match, TRBD1 (5 bases). Trimming pared 8 bases from V and 10 bases from J, leaving 18 bases between. The germline gives CDR1 KGHSH, CDR2 LQKENI. The CDR3 loop spans 13 amino acids. The DNA of the CDR3 is TGTGCCAGCGACCAGGGCAGGGCAAGAGAGCAGTTCTTC. Encoded protein: CASDQGRAREQFF.

On this clonotype: At one end the junction does not follow the germline gene, possibly because of a read error. The chain is built from TRBV28 and TRBJ2-6; D remains ambiguous. The length of the CDR3 is 13 residues. Germline V lookup: CDR1 MDHEN, CDR2 SYDVKM. CDR3 nucleotide sequence: TGTGTCAGCACCGAACCTGGGGCCAACGTCCTGACTTTC. This codes for CVSTEPGANVLTF.

This clonotype showed up many times. The chain links TRBV30 to TRBJ1-5; D ambiguous. CDR3 length: 13 amino acids. Trimming took off 0 bases at V and 4 bases at J, with 7 bases between the two ends. From germline, CDR1 is GTSNPN and CDR2 SVGIG (reference sequence). The CDR3 region is CAWSVGGNQPQHF. CDR3 in DNA: TGTGCCTGGAGTGTAGGAGGTAATCAGCCCCAGCATTTT.

This clonotype was picked up many times. The chain has TRBV6-1 and TRBJ1-1, with a weak D call TRBD1 (5 bases). Germline V gives CDR1 MNHNS, CDR2 SASEGT. V was pared by 8 bases and J by 6 bases, with 19 bases between. CDR3 length: 14 amino acids. The CDR3 region is CASGQSRGRSEAFF. CDR3 coding DNA: TGTGCCAGCGGACAATCAAGGGGAAGGTCTGAAGCTTTCTTT.

This clonotype appeared a few times. The V and J genes are TRBV12-3 or TRBV12-4 and TRBJ2-6; D possibly corresponds to TRBD1 (6 bases). The CDR3 spans 17 residues. The V end was cut by 3 bases, the J end by 0 bases, with 12 bases between. CDR3 in DNA: TGTGCCAGCAGTTTCGAAATCAGGGGCTCTGGGGCCAACGTCCTGACTTTC. Its protein is CASSFEIRGSGANVLTF.

In this sample, this clonotype turned up a few times. The CDR3 loop reads CASSSRLAGSTDTQYF. Here the CDR3 DNA reads TGTGCCAGCAGCTCCAGACTAGCGGGGAGCACAGATACGCAGTATTTT. The chain carries TRBV7-2 and TRBJ2-3; 11 nucleotides line up with TRBD2. Germline lookup yields CDR1 SGHTA and CDR2 FQGNSA. This CDR3 region has 16 residues. Germline trimming cut 4 bases from V and 0 bases from J; bases unmatched to any gene: 3.

This clonotype was counted at least ten times. V and J are TRBV10-3 and TRBJ1-1; D unclear. V shed 7 bases and J shed 1 base, with 7 bases lying between them. Germline values: CDR1 ENHRY, CDR2 SYGVKD. The CDR3 is 12 residues long. CDR3 in DNA: TGTGCCATCAAGAAGGAGAACACTGAAGCTTTCTTT. Protein: CAIKKENTEAFF.

This chain joins TRBV5-4 and TRBJ2-4; 7 bases match TRBD1. This CDR3 region has 14 residues. With 4 bases clipped from V and 7 bases from J, the junction kept 8 bases outside the gene matches. From germline, CDR1 is SGHNT and CDR2 YYREEE (reference sequence). DNA of the CDR3: TGTGCCAGCAGCCTAGACAGGGCGGGCAACATTCAGTACTTC. This gives the protein CASSLDRAGNIQYF.

This CDR3 reads CASSDGVSSYEQYF. DNA of the CDR3: TGCGCCAGCAGTGATGGGGTCAGCTCCTACGAGCAGTACTTC. The chain recombines TRBV10-1 with TRBJ2-7; D not resolved. Trimming pared 3 bases from V and 0 bases from J, leaving 9 bases between. The CDR3 totals 14 residues. Germline values: CDR1 WNHNN, CDR2 SYGVQD (reference sequence).

This clonotype was picked up many times. This chain uses TRBV2 with TRBJ1-5; D may be TRBD1 (5 bases). The CDR3 has 15 residues. The germline V gene encodes CDR1 SNHLY and CDR2 FYNNEI. With 5 bases removed from V and 0 bases from J, the gap between germline ends came to 11 bases. CDR3 nucleotides: TGTGCCAGCAGTACAGGACGGTATAGCAATCAGCCCCAGCATTTT. Residues: CASSTGRYSNQPQHF. The full variable domain, rest sourced from reference TRBV2 and TRBJ1-5, is EPEVTQTPSHQVTQMGQEVILRCVPISNHLYFYWYRQILGQKVEFLVSFYNNEISEKSEIFDDQFSVERPDGSNFTLKIRSTKLEDSAMYFCASSTGRYSNQPQHFGDGTRLSIL.

This clonotype was seen many times. The chain employs TRBV28 and TRBJ2-7; 10 nucleotides agree with TRBD1. The CDR3 covers 13 residues. V was pared by 10 bases and J by 3 bases, with 6 bases of the junction left unmatched. Looked up from germline, CDR1 is MDHEN and CDR2 is SYDVKM. For the CDR3, the DNA is TGTGCCATCGGACAGGGGGTACTCTACGAGCAGTACTTC. Its translation is CAIGQGVLYEQYF. Looking up the rest from reference TRBV28 and TRBJ2-7 gives the full variable domain: DVKVTQSSRYLVKRTGEKVFLECVQDMDHENMFWYRQDPGLGLRLIYFSYDVKMKEKGDIPEGYSVSREKKERFSLILESASTNQTSMYLCAIGQGVLYEQYFGPGTRLTVT.

The genes are TRBV5-6 and TRBJ2-3; 9 positions match TRBD1. V was clipped by 1 base and J by 8 bases; unmatched bases: 8. The CDR3 sequence is 15 residues long. Looked up from germline, CDR1 is SGHDT and CDR2 is YYEEEE. The CDR3 protein is CASSLRNRGLTTQYF. CDR3 nucleotide sequence: TGTGCCAGCAGCTTGAGGAACAGGGGGCTCACTACGCAGTATTTT.

This clonotype was recorded a few times. The J gene is TRBJ1-6, the V gene TRBV28; 7 positions agree with TRBD1. The J segment lost 7 bases and the V segment lost 6 bases, leaving 9 bases of the junction unmatched. This CDR3 contains 15 residues. The germline V gene encodes CDR1 MDHEN and CDR2 SYDVKM. CDR3 DNA: TGTGCCAGCAGCCCCGGGACAGCTAAAAATTCACCCCTCCACTTT. Encoded protein: CASSPGTAKNSPLHF.

This clonotype occurred a few times. The V call is TRBV7-3, the J call TRBJ1-1; 8 positions agree with TRBD1. The trim removed 5 bases at V and 1 base at J, leaving 3 bases unmatched. CDR3 length: 14 amino acids. Germline V gene lookup returns CDR1 SGHTA and CDR2 FQGTGA. CDR3 protein: CASSPGGRNTEAFF. CDR3 bases: TGTGCCAGCAGCCCAGGGGGCAGGAACACTGAAGCTTTCTTT.